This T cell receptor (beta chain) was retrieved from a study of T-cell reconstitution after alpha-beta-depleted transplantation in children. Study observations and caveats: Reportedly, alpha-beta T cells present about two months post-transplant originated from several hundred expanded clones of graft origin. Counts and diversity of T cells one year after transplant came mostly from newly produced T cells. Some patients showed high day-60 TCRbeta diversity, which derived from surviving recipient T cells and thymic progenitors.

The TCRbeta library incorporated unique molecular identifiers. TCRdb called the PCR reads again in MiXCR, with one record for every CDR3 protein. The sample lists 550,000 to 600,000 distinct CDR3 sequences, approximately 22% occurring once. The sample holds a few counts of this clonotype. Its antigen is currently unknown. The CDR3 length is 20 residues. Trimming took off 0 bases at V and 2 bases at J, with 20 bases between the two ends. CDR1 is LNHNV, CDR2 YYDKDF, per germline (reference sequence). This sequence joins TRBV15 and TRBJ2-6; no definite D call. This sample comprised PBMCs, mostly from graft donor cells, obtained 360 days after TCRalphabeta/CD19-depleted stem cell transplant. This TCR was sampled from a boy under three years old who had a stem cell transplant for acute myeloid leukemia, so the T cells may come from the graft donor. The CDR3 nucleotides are TGTGCCACCAGCAGAGATCTTTCAGAGATGTACCTCGCTGGGGCCAACGTCCTGACTTTC. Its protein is CATSRDLSEMYLAGANVLTF.